The rows below give T cell receptor beta chains drawn from one sample of a study of T cell responses to AZD1222 COVID-19 vaccine. Clones were sequenced by immunoSEQ multiplex PCR, and TCRdb holds only the in-frame ones, with some missing. The sample shows about 94,000 clones, over 75% of them seen only once. Sequencing was performed on peripheral blood, taken on day 0 of AZD1222 vaccination. Source of these receptors: an adult in good health. The CDR3 runs from the conserved cysteine through the conserved F or W. A D gene is named only where the DNA matches it firmly. Some rows mark clone size as missing; the rest say once, few, many or name a class of expanded clone.

J	size	D	V	DNA	CDR3
TRBJ1-1	-	-	TRBV12-3/TRBV12-4	TGTGCCAGCACCCGCCCCCCGGGGACTGAAGCTTTCTTT	CASTRPPGTEAFF
TRBJ1-4	-	-	TRBV13	TGTGCCAGCAGCCCGCGGGGGGCAGGGGAAAAACTGTTTTTT	CASSPRGAGEKLFF
TRBJ1-1	-	-	TRBV19	TGTGCCAGTAGTATTAACAGGGCTGTCCCTGAAGCTTTCTTT	CASSINRAVPEAFF
TRBJ2-2	-	-	TRBV6-5	TGTGCCAGCAGTCACGCAGGGGTCCCCGGGGAGCTGTTTTTT	CASSHAGVPGELFF
TRBJ1-5	-	TRBD1	TRBV15	TGTGCCACCAGCAGGGGGACAGGGGGCGGACAGCCCCAGCATTTT	CATSRGTGGGQPQHF
TRBJ2-4	once	-	TRBV5-4	TGTGCCAGCAGCTTAGAGCGGCAAAACATTCAGTACTTC	CASSLERQNIQYF
TRBJ1-2	-	-	TRBV5-1	TGCGCCAGCAGCCCGGGGGGGCAGAACTATGGCTACACCTTC	CASSPGGQNYGYTF
TRBJ2-7	-	TRBD1	TRBV12-3/TRBV12-4	TGTGCCAGCAGGAGACAGGGTAAATACGAGCAGTACTTC	CASRRQGKYEQYF
TRBJ1-1	-	-	TRBV5-1	TGCGCCAGCAGCCAGCTTCAGAACACTGAAGCTTTCTTT	CASSQLQNTEAFF
TRBJ1-3	few	-	TRBV19	TGTGCCAGTCGGGGGGCTCGGCAAGAAAACACCATATATTTT	CASRGARQENTIYF
TRBJ1-5	once	-	TRBV5-6	TGTGCCAGCAGCTTGGTAGGGGCGGCACAGCCCCAGCATTTT	CASSLVGAAQPQHF
TRBJ1-2	-	-	TRBV9	TGTGCCAGCAGCGTAGGAGGGCGCGGCTATGGCTACACCTTC	CASSVGGRGYGYTF
TRBJ2-5	-	-	TRBV11-2	TGTGCCAGCGGCCGGACAGTCCAAGAGACCCAGTACTTC	CASGRTVQETQYF
TRBJ2-1	once	TRBD2	TRBV28	TGTGCCAGCTGCCCGGGACTAGCGGGCCACAATGAGCAGTTCTTC	CASCPGLAGHNEQFF
TRBJ1-2	-	-	TRBV7-9	TGTGCCAGCAGCTTCGGTCCAGGGGCTAACTATGGCTACACCTTC	CASSFGPGANYGYTF
TRBJ2-3	-	-	TRBV3-1/TRBV3-2	TGTGCCAGCAGCCCCGGGACCGGTAGGAGTACGCAGTATTTT	CASSPGTGRSTQYF
TRBJ2-3	-	-	TRBV7-3	TGTGCCAGCAGCTTAAATCCCCACCCAGCAGATACGCAGTATTTT	CASSLNPHPADTQYF
TRBJ1-5	-	TRBD1	TRBV6-1	TGTGCCAGCAGTGAGCAGGGGGGCTCAGGCAATCAGCCCCAGCATTTT	CASSEQGGSGNQPQHF
TRBJ1-1	-	-	TRBV6-5	TGTGCCAGCAGGCCGTCCGGGAACACTGAAGCTTTCTTT	CASRPSGNTEAFF
TRBJ2-3	-	-	TRBV7-2	TGTGCCAGCAGCCCGCGACGGCAGGCCACAGATACGCAGTATTTT	CASSPRRQATDTQYF
TRBJ2-5	-	-	TRBV28	TGTGCCAGCAGTCCCCCAAGACAGGAAGAGACCCAGTACTTC	CASSPPRQEETQYF
TRBJ2-7	-	TRBD2	TRBV6-6	TGTGCCAGCAGTTACTCCGACCGGGGGGGCGAGCAGTACTTC	CASSYSDRGGEQYF
TRBJ2-1	-	-	TRBV15	TGTGCCACCAGCAGAGATAAAGGCTCCTACAATGAGCAGTTCTTC	CATSRDKGSYNEQFF
TRBJ2-7	-	-	TRBV27	TGTGCCAGCAGTTTGGGCAGGGGAAATACTTACGAGCAGTACTTC	CASSLGRGNTYEQYF
TRBJ2-5	-	-	TRBV5-1	TGCGCCAGCAGCTTGGGCCTTCAAGAGACCCAGTACTTC	CASSLGLQETQYF
TRBJ1-5	-	TRBD1	TRBV19	TGTGCCAGTAGTACAGGGGGGCGTAGCAATCAGCCCCAGCATTTT	CASSTGGRSNQPQHF